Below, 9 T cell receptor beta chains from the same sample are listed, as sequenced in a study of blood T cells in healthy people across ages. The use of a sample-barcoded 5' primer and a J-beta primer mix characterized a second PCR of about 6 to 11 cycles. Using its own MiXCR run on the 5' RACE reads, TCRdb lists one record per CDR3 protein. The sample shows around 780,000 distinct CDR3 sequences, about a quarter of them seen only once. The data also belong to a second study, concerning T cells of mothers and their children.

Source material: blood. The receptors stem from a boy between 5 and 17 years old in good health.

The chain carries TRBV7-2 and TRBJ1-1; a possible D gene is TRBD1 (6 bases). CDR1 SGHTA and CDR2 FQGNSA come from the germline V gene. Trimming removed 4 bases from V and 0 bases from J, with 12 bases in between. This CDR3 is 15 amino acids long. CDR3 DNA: TGTGCCAGCAGCTCCCAGGACAGTTTGAACACTGAAGCTTTCTTT. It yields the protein CASSSQDSLNTEAFF.

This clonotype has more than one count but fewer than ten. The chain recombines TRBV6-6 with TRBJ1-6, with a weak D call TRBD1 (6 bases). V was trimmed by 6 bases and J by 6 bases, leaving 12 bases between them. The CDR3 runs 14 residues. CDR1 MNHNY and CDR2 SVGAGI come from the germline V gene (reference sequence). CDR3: CASRPQGFNSPLHF. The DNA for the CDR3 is TGTGCCAGCAGACCTCAGGGGTTTAATTCACCCCTCCACTTT.

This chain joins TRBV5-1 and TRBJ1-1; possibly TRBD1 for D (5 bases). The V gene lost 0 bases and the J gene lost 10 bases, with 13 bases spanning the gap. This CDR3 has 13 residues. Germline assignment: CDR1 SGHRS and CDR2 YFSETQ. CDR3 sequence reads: CASSLGRDSVAFF. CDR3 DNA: TGCGCCAGCAGCTTGGGACGGGACTCGGTAGCTTTCTTT.

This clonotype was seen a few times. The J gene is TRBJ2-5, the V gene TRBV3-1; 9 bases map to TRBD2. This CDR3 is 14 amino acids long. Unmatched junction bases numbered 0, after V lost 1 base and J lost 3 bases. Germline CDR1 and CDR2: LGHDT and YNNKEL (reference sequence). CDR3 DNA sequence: TGTGCCAGCAGCCAAGCTAGCGGGGAAGAGACCCAGTACTTC. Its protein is CASSQASGEETQYF.

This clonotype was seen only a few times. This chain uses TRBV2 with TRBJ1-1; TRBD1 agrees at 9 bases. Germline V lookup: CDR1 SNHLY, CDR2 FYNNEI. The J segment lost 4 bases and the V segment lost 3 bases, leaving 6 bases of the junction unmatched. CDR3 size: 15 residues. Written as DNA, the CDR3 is TGTGCCAGCAGTGAGGAGGGACAGGGAATCACTGAAGCTTTCTTT. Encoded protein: CASSEEGQGITEAFF.

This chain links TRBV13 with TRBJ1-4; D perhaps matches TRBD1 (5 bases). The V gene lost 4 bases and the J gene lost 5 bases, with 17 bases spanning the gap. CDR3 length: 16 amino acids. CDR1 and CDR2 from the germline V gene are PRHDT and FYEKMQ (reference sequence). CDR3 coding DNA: TGTGCCAGCAGCTATGGGTCCGGGACGGTAAATGAAAAACTGTTTTTT. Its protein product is CASSYGSGTVNEKLFF.

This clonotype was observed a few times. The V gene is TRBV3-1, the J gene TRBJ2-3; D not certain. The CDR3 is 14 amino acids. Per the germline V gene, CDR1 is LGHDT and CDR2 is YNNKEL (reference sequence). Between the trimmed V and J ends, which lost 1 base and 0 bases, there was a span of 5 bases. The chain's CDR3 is CASSQGTSTDTQYF. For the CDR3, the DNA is TGTGCCAGCAGCCAAGGCACCAGCACAGATACGCAGTATTTT.

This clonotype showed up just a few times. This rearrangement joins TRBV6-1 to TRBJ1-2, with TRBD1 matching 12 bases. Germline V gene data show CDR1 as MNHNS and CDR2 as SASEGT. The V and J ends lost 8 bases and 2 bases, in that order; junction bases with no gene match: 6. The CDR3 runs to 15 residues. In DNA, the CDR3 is TGTGCCAGCCGGAGGGGACAGGGGGCAAACTATGGCTACACCTTC. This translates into CASRRGQGANYGYTF.

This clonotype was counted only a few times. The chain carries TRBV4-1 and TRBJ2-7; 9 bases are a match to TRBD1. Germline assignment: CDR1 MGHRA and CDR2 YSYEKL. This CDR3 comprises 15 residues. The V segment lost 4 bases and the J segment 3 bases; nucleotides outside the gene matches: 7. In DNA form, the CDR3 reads TGCGCCAGCAGCCGGCAACAGGGGGCGGGCTACGAGCAGTACTTC. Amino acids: CASSRQQGAGYEQYF.